These 12 T cell receptor beta chains share one sample of origin, sequenced in a study of siplizumab effects on memory and regulatory T cells. Assay: immunoSEQ multiplex PCR; the TCRdb copy retains only in-frame clones and omits some. This table holds around 100,000 clones, 85% to 95% found once. Source material: non-Treg CD4+ T cells sorted from blood. These receptors originate from a human donor in good health.

The chain couples TRBV7-3 to TRBJ2-1; TRBD2 matches 10 bases. Germline V gives CDR1 SGHTA, CDR2 FQGTGA. This CDR3 contains 15 residues. The junction had 5 bases not matched to a gene; V was cut back by 5 bases and J by 4 bases. The chain's CDR3 is CASSPSGGVYNEQFF. The CDR3 DNA sequence: TGTGCCAGCAGCCCGAGCGGGGGGGTGTACAATGAGCAGTTCTTC.

The rearrangement uses TRBV11-2 and TRBJ1-1; D unresolved. The CDR3 length is 15 residues. Germline CDR1 SGHAT, CDR2 FQNNGV. V lost 1 base and J 1 base, leaving 10 bases between the germline ends. CDR3 DNA: TGTGCCAGCAGCTTAGCTTTATGGGCGAACACTGAAGCTTTCTTT. Its protein is CASSLALWANTEAFF.

The rearrangement joins TRBV7-9 to TRBJ1-2; TRBD1 might be the D (5 bases). Germline CDR1 reads SEHNR; CDR2 reads FQNEAQ (reference sequence). V lost 2 bases, J lost 4 bases, and 8 bases lay in between. The CDR3 contains 13 residues. In DNA form, the CDR3 reads TGTGCCAGCAGCTTACAGGGTGGCTATGGCTACACCTTC. It yields the protein CASSLQGGYGYTF. The full variable domain, with the rest looked up from reference TRBV7-9 and TRBJ1-2, is DTGVSQNPRHKITKRGQNVTFRCDPISEHNRLYWYRQTLGQGPEFLTYFQNEAQLEKSRLLSDRFSAERPKGSFSTLEIQRTEQGDSAMYLCASSLQGGYGYTFGSGTRLTVV.

This clone was observed once. V and J are TRBV2 and TRBJ2-7, with TRBD2 matching over 9 bases. This CDR3 contains 15 residues. Germline V CDR1 and CDR2: SNHLY, FYNNEI. The V and J ends lost 6 bases and 1 base, in that order; junction bases with no gene match: 7. CDR3 bases: TGTGCCAGCAGATTTCTAGCGGGACGGTCCTACGAGCAGTACTTC. Protein: CASRFLAGRSYEQYF.

This clone was seen just once. This chain uses TRBV18 with TRBJ1-4, with TRBD1 matching over 8 bases. With V trimmed by 3 bases and J by 4 bases, 7 bases remained unmatched. The CDR3 covers 16 residues. Germline loops: CDR1 KGHSH, CDR2 LQKENI. Written as DNA, the CDR3 is TGTGCCAGCTCACCTGCCCCAGGGGGCAGTAATGAAAAACTGTTTTTT. This translates into CASSPAPGGSNEKLFF.

The rearrangement joins TRBV5-6 to TRBJ1-5; 8 positions agree with TRBD1. J was trimmed by 4 bases and V by 4 bases; bases with no gene match: 7. There are 15 residues in the CDR3. CDR1 and CDR2 from the germline V gene are SGHDT and YYEEEE. The CDR3 DNA reads as TGTGCCAGCAGCGGTGGGACAGGCGATAATCAGCCCCAGCATTTT. Amino acid sequence: CASSGGTGDNQPQHF.

The rearrangement links TRBV5-1 to TRBJ2-5; 8 nucleotides match TRBD1. After removal of 4 bases from V and 2 bases from J, the junction contained 7 bases not matched to a gene. This CDR3 spans 15 amino acids. The germline V gene encodes CDR1 SGHRS and CDR2 YFSETQ. CDR3 DNA sequence: TGCGCCAGCAGCCTCCAGGGGACAGGTCAAGAGACCCAGTACTTC. Amino acids: CASSLQGTGQETQYF.

The rearrangement links TRBV5-5 to TRBJ1-4; D unresolved. The CDR3 spans 13 residues. Germline CDR1 and CDR2: SGHKS and YYEKEE (reference sequence). The V end was cut by 5 bases, the J end by 5 bases, with 10 bases between. The CDR3 DNA reads as TGTGCCAGCAGTTCGCCAGCGAATGAAAAACTGTTTTTT. It yields the protein CASSSPANEKLFF.

J is TRBJ2-3 and V is TRBV4-2; TRBD1 or TRBD2 may be the D gene (5 bases each). This CDR3 has 14 residues. The V end was cut by 0 bases, the J end by 7 bases, with 11 bases between. Germline V gives CDR1 LGHNA, CDR2 YNFKEQ. CDR3 region: CASSQEGTGNTQYF. CDR3 bases: TGTGCCAGCAGCCAAGAAGGGACCGGGAATACGCAGTATTTT.

V and J are TRBV11-2 and TRBJ1-1, with TRBD1 identical over 7 bases. The germline V gene has CDR1 SGHAT and CDR2 FQNNGV. V lost 5 bases, J lost 5 bases, and 14 bases stayed unmatched. This CDR3 is built from 16 residues. This CDR3 is CASSLGQLSRETEAFF. Written as DNA, the CDR3 is TGTGCCAGCAGCCTGGGACAGCTTTCCCGGGAGACTGAAGCTTTCTTT.

The chain recombines TRBV18 with TRBJ2-7; D gene uncertain. Germline V lookup: CDR1 KGHSH, CDR2 LQKENI. With 2 bases removed from V and 5 bases from J, the gap between germline ends came to 7 bases. The CDR3 has 12 amino acids. CDR3: CASSPEGNEQYF. The CDR3 DNA is TGTGCCAGCTCACCAGAAGGCAACGAGCAGTACTTC.

The rearrangement links TRBV5-6 to TRBJ2-1; D may be TRBD1 or TRBD2 (5 bases each). Trimming removed 2 bases from V and 0 bases from J, with 6 bases in between. Germline CDR1 SGHDT, CDR2 YYEEEE. This CDR3 has 14 amino acids. As DNA, the CDR3 is TGTGCCAGCAGCTTTGGGGGCTCCTACAATGAGCAGTTCTTC. Its translation is CASSFGGSYNEQFF.